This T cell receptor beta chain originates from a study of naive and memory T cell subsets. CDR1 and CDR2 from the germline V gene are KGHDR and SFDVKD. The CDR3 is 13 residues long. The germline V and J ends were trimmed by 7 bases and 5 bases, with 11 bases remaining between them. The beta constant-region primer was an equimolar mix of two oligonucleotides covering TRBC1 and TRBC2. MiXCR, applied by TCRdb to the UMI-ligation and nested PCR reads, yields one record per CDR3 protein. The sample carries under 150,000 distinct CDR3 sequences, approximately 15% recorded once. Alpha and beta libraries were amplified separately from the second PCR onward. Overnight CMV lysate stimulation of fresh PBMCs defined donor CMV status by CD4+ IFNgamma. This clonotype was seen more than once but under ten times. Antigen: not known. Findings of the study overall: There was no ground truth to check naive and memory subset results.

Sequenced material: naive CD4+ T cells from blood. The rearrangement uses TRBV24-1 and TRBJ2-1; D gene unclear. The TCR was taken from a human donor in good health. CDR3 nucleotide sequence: TGTGCCACCAGCGGACGGAGCGACAATGAGCAGTTCTTC. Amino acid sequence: CATSGRSDNEQFF.